This TCR beta chain was found in a study of T cell responses to AZD1222 COVID-19 vaccine. The assay was immunoSEQ multiplex PCR, and TCRdb's table has in-frame clones only and misses some. Of about 120,000 clones listed, around 87% are singletons. CDR1 is LNHDA and CDR2 is SQIVND in the germline V gene (reference sequence). The CDR3 totals 14 residues. V dropped 6 bases and J dropped 7 bases, with 13 bases sitting between them. General study findings and limits: Nearly half of spike-specific TCRs reportedly target variant regions that are unmutated in the B.1.351 and B.1.1.7 variants. Baseline serostatus was positive in only six AZD1222 recipients. White British ancestry dominated among donors, who included more females, and clonal diversity was possibly underestimated.

Comment on this clone: Its antigen remains unidentified.

The clonotype was recovered from an adult in good health. The sample consisted of peripheral blood, taken on day 0 of AZD1222 vaccination. This chain joins TRBV19 and TRBJ1-6, with D possibly being TRBD1 (6 bases). In nucleotides, the CDR3 is TGTGCCAGTAGATGGGGACACGGGAATTCACCCCTCCACTTT. The encoded protein is CASRWGHGNSPLHF.